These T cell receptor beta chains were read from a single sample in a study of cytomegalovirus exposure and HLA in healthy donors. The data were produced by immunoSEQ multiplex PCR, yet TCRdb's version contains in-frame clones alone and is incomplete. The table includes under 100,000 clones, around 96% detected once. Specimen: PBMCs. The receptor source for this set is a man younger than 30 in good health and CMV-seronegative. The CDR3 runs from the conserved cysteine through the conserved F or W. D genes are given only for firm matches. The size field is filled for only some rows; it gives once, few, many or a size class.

CDR3 DNA: TGTGCCAGCAGCCAACAGGGGAGCTATGGCTACACCTTC; CDR3 protein: CASSQQGSYGYTF; D gene: TRBD1; V gene: TRBV7-9; clone size: NA; J gene: TRBJ1-2
CDR3 DNA: TGTGCCAGTAGTATCGCGTTAGGCTCTTCGGGGGGCTACACCTTC; CDR3 protein: CASSIALGSSGGYTF; D gene: NA; V gene: TRBV19; clone size: NA; J gene: TRBJ1-2
CDR3 DNA: TGTGCCAGCAGTTACAACAGGGGGCAGAATGGCTACACCTTC; CDR3 protein: CASSYNRGQNGYTF; D gene: TRBD1; V gene: TRBV6-5; clone size: NA; J gene: TRBJ1-2
CDR3 DNA: TGTGCCTGGACGCTAGCGGGACAAGAGACCCAGTACTTC; CDR3 protein: CAWTLAGQETQYF; D gene: TRBD2; V gene: TRBV30; clone size: NA; J gene: TRBJ2-5
CDR3 DNA: TGTGCCAGCAGCCAAGAATGGAGTGACACTGAAGCTTTCTTT; CDR3 protein: CASSQEWSDTEAFF; D gene: NA; V gene: TRBV14; clone size: NA; J gene: TRBJ1-1
CDR3 DNA: TGTGCCAGCAGTACCTGGGGCATGGCGACTAATGAAAAACTGTTTTTT; CDR3 protein: CASSTWGMATNEKLFF; D gene: NA; V gene: TRBV5-4; clone size: NA; J gene: TRBJ1-4
CDR3 DNA: TGTGCCAGCAGCTTATTTACTGGAGGGACTGAAGCTTTCTTT; CDR3 protein: CASSLFTGGTEAFF; D gene: NA; V gene: TRBV7-2; clone size: NA; J gene: TRBJ1-1
CDR3 DNA: TGCAGCGTTGACCCCGGACTAGCGGGTTCATACAATGAGCAGTTCTTC; CDR3 protein: CSVDPGLAGSYNEQFF; D gene: TRBD2; V gene: TRBV29-1; clone size: NA; J gene: TRBJ2-1
CDR3 DNA: TGTGCCAGCAGCTCCCCTGGGCTCCTGAACACTGAAGCTTTCTTT; CDR3 protein: CASSSPGLLNTEAFF; D gene: NA; V gene: TRBV11-2; clone size: once; J gene: TRBJ1-1
CDR3 DNA: TGTGCCACCAGCAGAGGAGGAGGATTTCATGAGCAGTTCTTC; CDR3 protein: CATSRGGGFHEQFF; D gene: NA; V gene: TRBV15; clone size: once; J gene: TRBJ2-1